The count of the clone carrying this T cell receptor (beta chain) is one. This sample is part of a study of blood T cell repertoires in COVID-19. The wider study: COVID-19 samples, acute and convalescent, were from the United States, Italy and Spain. From T cells, B-cell-depleted T cells, or PBMCs came the material, which was cDNA or gDNA.

Per the study methods: Amplification with reference gene primers provided the estimates of nucleated cell counts. Profiling relied on immunoSEQ multiplex PCR, and the TCRdb table lists in-frame clones only, not all of them. The V and J calls and clone size come from that table; D and trimming were worked out from the DNA. Found here are under 350,000 clones, approximately 88% of them singletons; the top ten hold 2% to 2.5%. Source material: peripheral blood. The clonotype originates from a man over 45 with acute or convalescent COVID-19.

The CDR3: CASSPGQANYGYTF. DNA of the CDR3: TGCGCCAGCAGCCCCGGACAGGCTAACTATGGCTACACCTTC. This chain connects TRBV5-1 to TRBJ1-2, with 7 bases lining up with TRBD1. Germline lookup yields CDR1 SGHRS and CDR2 YFSETQ. Trimming removed 4 bases from V and 0 bases from J; junction bases left unmatched: 3. This CDR3 contains 14 residues.